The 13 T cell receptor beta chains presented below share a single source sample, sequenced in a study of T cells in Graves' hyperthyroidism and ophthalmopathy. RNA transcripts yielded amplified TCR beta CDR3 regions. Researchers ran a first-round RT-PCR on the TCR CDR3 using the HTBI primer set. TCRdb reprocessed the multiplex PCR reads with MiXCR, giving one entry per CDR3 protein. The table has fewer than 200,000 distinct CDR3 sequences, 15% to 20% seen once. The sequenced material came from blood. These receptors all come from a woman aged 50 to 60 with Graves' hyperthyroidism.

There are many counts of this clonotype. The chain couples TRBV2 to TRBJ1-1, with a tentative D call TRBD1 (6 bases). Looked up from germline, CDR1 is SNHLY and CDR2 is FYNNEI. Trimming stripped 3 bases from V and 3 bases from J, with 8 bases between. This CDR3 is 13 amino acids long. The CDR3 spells CASSDRGHTEAFF. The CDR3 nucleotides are TGTGCCAGCAGTGACAGGGGTCACACTGAAGCTTTCTTT. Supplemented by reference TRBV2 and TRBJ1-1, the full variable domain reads EPEVTQTPSHQVTQMGQEVILRCVPISNHLYFYWYRQILGQKVEFLVSFYNNEISEKSEIFDDQFSVERPDGSNFTLKIRSTKLEDSAMYFCASSDRGHTEAFFGQGTRLTVV.

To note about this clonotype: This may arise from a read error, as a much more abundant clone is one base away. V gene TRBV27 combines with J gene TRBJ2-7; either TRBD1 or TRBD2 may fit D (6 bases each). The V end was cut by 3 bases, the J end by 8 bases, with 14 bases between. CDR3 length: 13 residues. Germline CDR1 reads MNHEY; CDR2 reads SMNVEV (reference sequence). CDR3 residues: CASSFQGTGKQYF. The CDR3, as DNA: TGTGCCAGCAGTTTTCAGGGGACTGGCAAGCAGTACTTC.

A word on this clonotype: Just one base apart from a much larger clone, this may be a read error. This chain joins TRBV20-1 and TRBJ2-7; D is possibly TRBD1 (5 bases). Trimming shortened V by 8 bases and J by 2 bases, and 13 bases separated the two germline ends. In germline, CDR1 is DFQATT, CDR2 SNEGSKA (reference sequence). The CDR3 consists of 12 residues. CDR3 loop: CSTAGLAYEQYF. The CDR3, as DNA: TGCAGTACTGCAGGGTTAGCCTACGAGCAGTACTTC.

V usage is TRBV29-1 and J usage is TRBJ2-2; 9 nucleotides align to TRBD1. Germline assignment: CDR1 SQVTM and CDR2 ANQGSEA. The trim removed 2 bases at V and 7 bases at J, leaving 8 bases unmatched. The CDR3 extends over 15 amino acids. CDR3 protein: CSVELRDRAVGELFF. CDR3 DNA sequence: TGCAGCGTTGAACTCCGGGACAGGGCGGTCGGGGAGCTGTTTTTT.

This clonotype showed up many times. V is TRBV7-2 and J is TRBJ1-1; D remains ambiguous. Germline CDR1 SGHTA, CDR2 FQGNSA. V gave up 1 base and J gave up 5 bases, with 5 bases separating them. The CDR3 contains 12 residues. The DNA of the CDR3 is TGTGCCAGCAGCTTAGGAGTAACTGAAGCTTTCTTT. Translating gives CASSLGVTEAFF.

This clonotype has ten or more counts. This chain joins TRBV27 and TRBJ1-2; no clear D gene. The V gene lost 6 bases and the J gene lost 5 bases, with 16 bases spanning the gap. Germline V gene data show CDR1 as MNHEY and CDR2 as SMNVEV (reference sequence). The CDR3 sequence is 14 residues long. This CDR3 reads CASSPLTGEYGYTF. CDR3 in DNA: TGTGCCAGCAGCCCACTGACCGGGGAATATGGCTACACCTTC.

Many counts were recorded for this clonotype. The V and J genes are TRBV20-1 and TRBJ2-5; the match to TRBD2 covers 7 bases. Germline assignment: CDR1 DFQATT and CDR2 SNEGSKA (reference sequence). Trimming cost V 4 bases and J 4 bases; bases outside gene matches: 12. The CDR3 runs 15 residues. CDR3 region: CSATSWDYFSETQYF. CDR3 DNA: TGCAGTGCTACAAGCTGGGACTACTTTTCAGAGACCCAGTACTTC.

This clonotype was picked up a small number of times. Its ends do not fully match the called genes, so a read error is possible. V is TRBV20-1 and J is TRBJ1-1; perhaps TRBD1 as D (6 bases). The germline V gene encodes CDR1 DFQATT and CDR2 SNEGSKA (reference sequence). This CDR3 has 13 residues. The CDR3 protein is CSPRGGAGTEALF. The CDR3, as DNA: TGCAGTCCTAGAGGGGGGGCAGGCACTGAAGCTCTCTTT.

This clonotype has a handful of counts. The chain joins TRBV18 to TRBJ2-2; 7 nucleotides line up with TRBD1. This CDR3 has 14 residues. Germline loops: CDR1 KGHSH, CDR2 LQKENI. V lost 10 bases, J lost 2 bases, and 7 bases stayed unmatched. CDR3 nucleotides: TGTGCCACCGAGGGACAGATAAACACCGGGGAGCTGTTTTTT. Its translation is CATEGQINTGELFF.

The CDR3 coding sequence is TGCGCCAGCAGCTACAGCGGGGAAGACAATGAGCAGTTCTTC. Its protein product is CASSYSGEDNEQFF. This chain links TRBV4-1 with TRBJ2-1, with TRBD2 matching 7 bases. J gave up 5 bases and V 5 bases, and 6 bases lay outside the gene matches. The CDR3 is made up of 14 amino acids. Germline loops: CDR1 MGHRA, CDR2 YSYEKL.

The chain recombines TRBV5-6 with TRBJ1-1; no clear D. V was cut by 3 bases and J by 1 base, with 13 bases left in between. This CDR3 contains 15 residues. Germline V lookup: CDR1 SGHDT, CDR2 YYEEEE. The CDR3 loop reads CASSSWGRGNTEAFF. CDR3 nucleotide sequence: TGTGCCAGCAGCTCCTGGGGTCGGGGGAACACTGAAGCTTTCTTT.

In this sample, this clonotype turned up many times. DNA for the CDR3: TGTGCCAGCAGGGATGACAGGCTACGGCCCCAGCATTTT. It encodes CASRDDRLRPQHF. This chain connects TRBV12-3 or TRBV12-4 to TRBJ1-5; D possibly corresponds to TRBD1 (6 bases). Trimming stripped 6 bases from V and 9 bases from J, with 15 bases between. CDR3 size: 13 residues.

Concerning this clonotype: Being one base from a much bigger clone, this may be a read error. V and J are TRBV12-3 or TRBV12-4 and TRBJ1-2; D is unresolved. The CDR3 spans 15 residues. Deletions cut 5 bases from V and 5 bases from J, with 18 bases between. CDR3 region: CASSGRMRSGYGYTF. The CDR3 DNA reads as TGTGCCAGCAGTGGGCGGATGCGATCAGGATATGGCTACACCTTC.